This TCR beta chain originates from a study of OX40 agonist ivuxolimab in advanced cancers. Study background: Patients received ivuxolimab, an agonistic anti-OX40 (CD134) antibody. Regarding the study as a whole: Average numbers of expanded clones were greater in CD8+ T cells than in CD4+.

The CDR3 has 14 residues. Trimming took 2 bases from V and 8 from J; bases not matched to a gene: 6. Germline V gives CDR1 SEHNR, CDR2 FQNEAQ (reference sequence). Generated by immunoSEQ multiplex PCR, the TCRdb table keeps only in-frame clones and is missing some. The data show more than 25,000 clones, with about 82% seen just once and under 30% held by the top ten. About this clone: The antigen is undetermined.

This material consisted of CD4+ or CD8+ T cells sorted from blood, taken in a trial of the OX40 agonist ivuxolimab. This TCR came from an adult with an advanced solid tumor such as melanoma, head and neck, liver or kidney cancer. The V gene is TRBV7-9, the J gene TRBJ2-1, with TRBD2 matching over 7 bases. In DNA, the CDR3 is TGTGCCAGCAGCTTATCCGGGACTATAGATGAGCAGTTCTTC. Encoded protein: CASSLSGTIDEQFF.